A single TCR beta chain is shown here with its context. Its target is unknown. Survey-level resolution applied to immunoSEQ assay v3.0. The table came from immunoSEQ multiplex PCR; TCRdb's copy has only in-frame clones and leaves some out. Of some 34,000 clones listed, roughly 83% are singletons. This specimen belongs to a study of long-term antiretroviral therapy in people with HIV. Study details: Of all samples, the earliest predate the 2015 immediate-ART recommendation by about a decade.

The germline CDR1 and CDR2 sequences are SGHDT and YYEEEE. Trimming took 0 bases from V and 3 from J; bases not matched to a gene: 6. CDR3 length equals 16 residues. Findings and caveats of the study: After ART, diversity increased yet remained lower than transplant donor controls. Blood dating 2004 to 2017 may reflect older ART regimens. Controls had broader CDR3 length ranges than HIV repertoires did.

The receptor's source is a man younger than 35 with HIV. Sample: unsorted PBMCs, taken 1.9 years after starting antiretroviral therapy. The V and J genes are TRBV5-6 and TRBJ2-1; 7 bases align to TRBD2. The CDR3 DNA reads TGTGCCAGCAGCTTGGTGGGGACTAAAAACTACAATGAGCAGTTCTTC. Residues: CASSLVGTKNYNEQFF.